This paragraph covers one T cell receptor beta chain sequence. Its specificity is unknown. Only in-frame clones appear in the TCRdb table, and some are missing; sequencing was by immunoSEQ multiplex PCR. Among more than 45,000 clones listed, about 80% were seen once. This sample is drawn from a study of OX40 agonist ivuxolimab in advanced cancers. Study background: At doses from 0.01 to 10 mg/kg, patients were given intravenous ivuxolimab every 2 weeks. Among those enrolled, mean age was about 62 years (range 23 to 79) and approximately 83% were male. Partial responses were recorded for three patients, including one with hepatocellular carcinoma and two with cutaneous melanoma.

General study results and limits: In the 0.1 to 3.0 mg/kg range, CD4+ and CD8+ blood T cells had expanded clonally by week 6.

The source of this sequence is an adult with an advanced solid tumor such as melanoma, head and neck, liver or kidney cancer. Specimen: CD4+ or CD8+ T cells sorted from blood, collected in a trial of the OX40 agonist ivuxolimab.

The CDR3 protein is CASSLGHVQETQYF. CDR3 nucleotide sequence: TGCGCCAGCAGCTTGGGGCACGTCCAAGAGACCCAGTACTTC. The chain couples TRBV5-1 to TRBJ2-5; D is ambiguous. Trimming pared 0 bases from V and 1 base from J, leaving 7 bases between. This CDR3 has 14 residues. Germline V gene data show CDR1 as SGHRS and CDR2 as YFSETQ.